The 22 T cell receptor beta chains given below trace back to one sample, sequenced in a study of blood T cell repertoires in COVID-19 (dated by TCRdb to the early 2020s). Library method: the immunoSEQ multiplex PCR assay. TCRdb obtained this table from immuneACCESS and retained in-frame rearrangements with V and J assigned. These tables miss some clones; where compared with another copy, unresolved V genes account for less than half of the shortfall, and the remainder is unexplained. The sample data list a few hundred thousand clones, and about 90% of these were observed just once. The ten largest make up approximately 0.98% of the sample. Sequencing was performed on peripheral blood. These receptor sequences come from a woman in her forties with COVID-19, enrolled during active disease.

The chain has TRBV7-2 and TRBJ2-2; tentative D call: TRBD2 (5 bases). The germline V and J ends were trimmed by 1 base and 6 bases, with 15 bases remaining between them. Germline assignment: CDR1 SGHTA and CDR2 FQGNSA. There are 16 residues in the CDR3. The CDR3 protein is CASSLVSFGVAGELFF. In nucleotides, the CDR3 is TGTGCCAGCAGCTTAGTATCGTTCGGGGTCGCCGGGGAGCTGTTTTTT. Filled out from reference TRBV7-2 and TRBJ2-2, the complete variable domain reads GAGVSQSPSNKVTEKGKDVELRCDPISGHTALYWYRQSLGQGLEFLIYFQGNSAPDKSGLPSDRFSAERTGGSVSTLTIQRTQQEDSAVYLCASSLVSFGVAGELFFGEGSRLTVL.

The chain combines TRBV19 with TRBJ1-2, with D perhaps TRBD1 (5 bases). CDR3 length: 17 amino acids. Trimming removed 5 bases at V and 4 bases at J, with 23 bases between. From germline, CDR1 is LNHDA and CDR2 SQIVND (reference sequence). In DNA, the CDR3 is TGTGCCAGTAGTGAACCTGGGCGGGGGATCAAAGGCTATGGCTACACCTTC. Its protein product is CASSEPGRGIKGYGYTF.

This chain connects TRBV24-1 to TRBJ1-5, with 9 bases identical to TRBD1. CDR1 is KGHDR and CDR2 is SFDVKD in the germline V gene. The CDR3 extends over 14 amino acids. V lost 9 bases to trimming and J lost 4 bases; unmatched junction nucleotides: 6. The CDR3 reads CATGAGTGNQPQHF. CDR3 DNA sequence: TGTGCCACCGGAGCCGGGACAGGGAATCAGCCCCAGCATTTT.

This clone was counted only a few times. The V gene is TRBV14, the J gene TRBJ1-2, with D perhaps TRBD1 (6 bases). CDR3 length: 15 residues. Trimming shortened V by 5 bases and J by 1 base, and 14 bases separated the two germline ends. Per germline, CDR1 SGHDN and CDR2 FVKESK. The DNA of the CDR3 is TGTGCCAGCAGCGCTCAGGGGCTCGATAACTATGGCTACACCTTC. Protein sequence: CASSAQGLDNYGYTF.

This clone came up a few times. The chain recombines TRBV27 with TRBJ2-7, with 8 bases aligning to TRBD1. Germline loops: CDR1 MNHEY, CDR2 SMNVEV (reference sequence). Trimming took 3 bases from V and 4 from J; bases not matched to a gene: 5. The CDR3 extends over 14 amino acids. The CDR3 DNA sequence: TGTGCCAGCAGTTTTTCAGGGGGCGTGTACGAGCAGTACTTC. Translated: CASSFSGGVYEQYF.

The chain links TRBV5-8 to TRBJ1-5; TRBD1 agrees at 8 bases. The CDR3 has 17 residues. The V gene's germline CDR1 is SGHTS and CDR2 YDEGEE. With V trimmed by 1 base and J by 4 bases, 10 bases remained unmatched. In DNA, the CDR3 is TGTGCCAGCAGCTTGCGAGCAGGGGGCAAAGTAAATCAGCCCCAGCATTTT. It yields the protein CASSLRAGGKVNQPQHF.

The V gene is TRBV6-2 or TRBV6-3, the J gene TRBJ2-5; D is perhaps TRBD2 (5 bases). This CDR3 spans 16 amino acids. CDR1 and CDR2 from the germline V gene are MNHEY and SVGEGT. V was trimmed by 2 bases and J by 5 bases, leaving 18 bases between them. This chain's CDR3 is CASSYDKRARRETQYF. For the CDR3, the DNA is TGTGCCAGCAGTTACGATAAGAGAGCCCGGAGGGAGACCCAGTACTTC.

The chain links TRBV15 to TRBJ2-5, with D unclear. Looked up from germline, CDR1 is LNHNV and CDR2 is YYDKDF (reference sequence). The CDR3 sequence is 13 residues long. V lost 1 base and J lost 5, with 8 bases in between. The DNA of the CDR3 is TGTGCCACCAGCAGAGCCGTTTCGGAGACCCAGTACTTC. It is translated as CATSRAVSETQYF.

The rearrangement links TRBV9 to TRBJ1-2, with 8 nucleotides matching TRBD1. J gave up 2 bases and V 4 bases, and 4 bases lay outside the gene matches. The germline V gene has CDR1 SGDLS and CDR2 YYNGEE. The CDR3 is made up of 14 amino acids. The CDR3 here is CASSPRTGNYGYTF. The CDR3 DNA reads TGTGCCAGCAGCCCTCGGACAGGGAACTATGGCTACACCTTC.

The rearrangement joins TRBV5-1 to TRBJ1-5; 10 nucleotides line up with TRBD1. The CDR3 has 15 amino acids. CDR1 SGHRS and CDR2 YFSETQ come from the germline V gene. The trim removed 4 bases at V and 6 bases at J, leaving 7 bases unmatched. The CDR3 DNA is TGCGCCAGCAGCCTGGGACAGGGGAGAGGTCAGCCCCAGCATTTT. This encodes CASSLGQGRGQPQHF.

The chain recombines TRBV28 with TRBJ2-3; tentatively, D is TRBD1 (6 bases). Deletions cut 7 bases from V and 6 bases from J, with 14 bases between. This CDR3 has 13 residues. Germline lookup yields CDR1 MDHEN and CDR2 SYDVKM. CDR3 DNA sequence: TGTGCCAGCACCGTCAGGGGCGCGGATACGCAGTATTTT. It yields the protein CASTVRGADTQYF. Filled out from reference TRBV28 and TRBJ2-3, the complete variable domain reads DVKVTQSSRYLVKRTGEKVFLECVQDMDHENMFWYRQDPGLGLRLIYFSYDVKMKEKGDIPEGYSVSREKKERFSLILESASTNQTSMYLCASTVRGADTQYFGPGTRLTVL.

V gene TRBV13 combines with J gene TRBJ2-1, with 9 nucleotides matching TRBD1. V gave up 5 bases and J gave up 6 bases; unmatched junction bases: 14. Germline loops: CDR1 PRHDT, CDR2 FYEKMQ (reference sequence). The CDR3 loop spans 17 amino acids. The CDR3 is CASSKDRGPTHPNEQFF. In DNA, the CDR3 is TGTGCCAGCAGCAAGGACAGGGGCCCGACCCATCCCAATGAGCAGTTCTTC.

The V call is TRBV27, the J call TRBJ1-2, with 10 bases fitting TRBD1. The CDR3 runs to 15 residues. Trimming removed 3 bases from V and 4 bases from J; junction bases left unmatched: 5. Germline V gene sequence: CDR1 MNHEY, CDR2 SMNVEV (reference sequence). The CDR3 nucleotides are TGTGCCAGCAGTTTGGACAGGGGGGGATTCTATGGCTACACCTTC. Translation gives CASSLDRGGFYGYTF.

V and J are TRBV30 and TRBJ1-2; D is undetermined. V was clipped by 5 bases and J by 3 bases, with 22 bases between them. The V gene's germline CDR1 is GTSNPN and CDR2 SVGIG (reference sequence). This CDR3 is built from 16 residues. The CDR3 reads CAWQRLTGKIDYGYTF. CDR3 coding DNA: TGTGCCTGGCAGCGATTGACGGGGAAAATTGACTATGGCTACACCTTC.

This clone was recorded only once. The sample holds other DNA sequences that translate to the same CDR3. DNA of the CDR3: TGTGCCAGCAGTGCCAGGGGGCAGCCCCAGCATTTT. Protein: CASSARGQPQHF. The gene calls are TRBV6-2 or TRBV6-3 and TRBJ1-5; TRBD1 matches at 7 bases. V lost 5 bases and J lost 7; bases outside the gene matches: 2. Germline assignment: CDR1 MNHEY and CDR2 SVGEGT. This CDR3 has 12 residues.

The J gene is TRBJ2-1, the V gene TRBV28, with 13 nucleotides matching TRBD2. The V segment lost 6 bases and the J segment 2 bases; nucleotides outside the gene matches: 4. CDR3 length: 16 amino acids. CDR1 MDHEN and CDR2 SYDVKM come from the germline V gene. The CDR3 here is CASSWTSGSTYNEQFF. CDR3 coding DNA: TGTGCCAGCAGCTGGACTAGCGGGAGCACCTACAATGAGCAGTTCTTC.

The genes are TRBV9 and TRBJ2-2; the match to TRBD1 covers 9 bases. CDR3 size: 16 residues. Germline V gives CDR1 SGDLS, CDR2 YYNGEE. J lost 5 bases, V lost 4 bases, and 9 bases had no gene match. The CDR3 sequence is CASSNPGTGFTGELFF. Written as DNA, the CDR3 is TGTGCCAGCAGCAACCCCGGGACAGGGTTTACCGGGGAGCTGTTTTTT.

The chain combines TRBV28 with TRBJ1-2; D remains unclear. CDR1 is MDHEN and CDR2 is SYDVKM in the germline V gene. V was cut by 7 bases and J by 7 bases, with 13 bases left in between. CDR3 size: 12 residues. The CDR3 spells CASTGVMGGYTF. CDR3 nucleotide sequence: TGTGCCAGCACCGGAGTCATGGGTGGCTACACCTTC.

The chain recombines TRBV30 with TRBJ1-3, with TRBD1 matching over 10 bases. Germline CDR1 reads GTSNPN; CDR2 reads SVGIG (reference sequence). This CDR3 comprises 20 residues. Trimming at V came to 1 base and at J to 1 base, leaving 16 bases not matched to a gene. For the CDR3, the DNA is TGTGCCTGGAGTGCGGAGGGTTTGGGACAGGGGAAAGGTTCTGGAAACACCATATATTTT. Its translation is CAWSAEGLGQGKGSGNTIYF.

The chain employs TRBV10-2 and TRBJ2-7; TRBD2 aligns across 12 bases. Trimming removed 6 bases from V and 6 bases from J; junction bases left unmatched: 12. The CDR3 length is 16 residues. Per germline, CDR1 WSHSY and CDR2 SAAADI. Written as DNA, the CDR3 is TGCGCCAGCAGCGGTGGACTAGCGGGAAATGCTGGCGAGCAGTACTTC. Amino acid sequence: CASSGGLAGNAGEQYF.

The V gene is TRBV5-1, the J gene TRBJ1-3; a weak D match, TRBD1 (6 bases). The germline V and J ends were trimmed by 0 bases and 4 bases, with 11 bases remaining between them. The CDR3 spans 15 residues. Per germline, CDR1 SGHRS and CDR2 YFSETQ. Written as DNA, the CDR3 is TGCGCCAGCAGCTTGGAGGGGACATCCGGAAACACCATATATTTT. Its protein product is CASSLEGTSGNTIYF.

The V and J genes are TRBV28 and TRBJ1-1; possibly TRBD1 for D (5 bases). Germline CDR1 is MDHEN and CDR2 is SYDVKM. With 5 bases removed from V and 2 bases from J, the gap between germline ends came to 15 bases. This CDR3 has 15 amino acids. CDR3 loop: CASSPPPRGNTEAFF. The CDR3 DNA is TGTGCCAGCAGTCCACCCCCTAGGGGAAACACTGAAGCTTTCTTT.